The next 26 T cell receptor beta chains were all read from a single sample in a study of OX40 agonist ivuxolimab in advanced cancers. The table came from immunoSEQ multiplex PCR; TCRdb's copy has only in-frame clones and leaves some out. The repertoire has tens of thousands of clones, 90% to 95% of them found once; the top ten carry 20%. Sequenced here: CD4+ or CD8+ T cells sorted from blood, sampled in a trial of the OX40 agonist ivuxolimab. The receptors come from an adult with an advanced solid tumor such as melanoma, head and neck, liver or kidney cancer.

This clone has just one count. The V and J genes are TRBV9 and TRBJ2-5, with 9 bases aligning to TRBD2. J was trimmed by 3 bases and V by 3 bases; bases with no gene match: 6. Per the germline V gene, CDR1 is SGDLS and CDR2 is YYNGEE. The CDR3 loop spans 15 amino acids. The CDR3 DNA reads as TGTGCCAGCAGCGCAGTAAGCGGGGGGAAAGAGACCCAGTACTTC. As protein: CASSAVSGGKETQYF.

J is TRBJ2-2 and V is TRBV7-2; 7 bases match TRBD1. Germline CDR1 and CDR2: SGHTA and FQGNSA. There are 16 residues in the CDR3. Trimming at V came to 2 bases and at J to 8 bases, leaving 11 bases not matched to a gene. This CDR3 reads CASSLRSTGAGGELFF. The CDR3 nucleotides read TGTGCCAGCAGCTTACGGTCTACAGGGGCCGGGGGGGAGCTGTTTTTT.

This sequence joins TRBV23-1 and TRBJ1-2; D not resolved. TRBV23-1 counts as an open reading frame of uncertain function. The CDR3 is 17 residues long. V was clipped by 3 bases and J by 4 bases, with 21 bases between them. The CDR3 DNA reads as TGCGCCAGCAGTCAGGCTCCCCGGAGGTGCCTTTCCTATGGCTACACCTTC. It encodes CASSQAPRRCLSYGYTF.

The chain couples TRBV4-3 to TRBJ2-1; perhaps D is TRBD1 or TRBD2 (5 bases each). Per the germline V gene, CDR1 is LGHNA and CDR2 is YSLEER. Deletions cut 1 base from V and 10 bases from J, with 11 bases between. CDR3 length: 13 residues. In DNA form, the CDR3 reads TGCGCCAGCAGCCAAGTGAGGGGTGGGGAGCAGTTCTTC. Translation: CASSQVRGGEQFF.

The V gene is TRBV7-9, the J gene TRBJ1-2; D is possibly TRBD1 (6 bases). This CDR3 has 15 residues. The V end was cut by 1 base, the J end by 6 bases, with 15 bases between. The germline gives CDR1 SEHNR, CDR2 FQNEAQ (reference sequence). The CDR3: CASSLEVGGPNGYTF. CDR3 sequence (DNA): TGTGCCAGCAGCTTAGAAGTCGGGGGCCCAAATGGCTACACCTTC. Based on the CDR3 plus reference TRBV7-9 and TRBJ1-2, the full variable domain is DTGVSQNPRHKITKRGQNVTFRCDPISEHNRLYWYRQTLGQGPEFLTYFQNEAQLEKSRLLSDRFSAERPKGSFSTLEIQRTEQGDSAMYLCASSLEVGGPNGYTFGSGTRLTVV.

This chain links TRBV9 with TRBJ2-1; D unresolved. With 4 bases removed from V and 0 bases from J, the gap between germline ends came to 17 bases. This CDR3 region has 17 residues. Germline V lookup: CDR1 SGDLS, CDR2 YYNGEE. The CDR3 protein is CASSILSDMSSYNEQFF. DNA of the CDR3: TGTGCCAGCAGCATCCTTAGTGACATGAGCTCCTACAATGAGCAGTTCTTC.

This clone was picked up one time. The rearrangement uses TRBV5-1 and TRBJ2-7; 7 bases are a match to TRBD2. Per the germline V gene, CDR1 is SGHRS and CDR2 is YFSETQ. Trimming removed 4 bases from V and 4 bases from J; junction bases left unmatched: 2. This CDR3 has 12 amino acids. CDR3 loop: CASSPSGYEQYF. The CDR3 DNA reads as TGCGCCAGCAGCCCTAGCGGATACGAGCAGTACTTC.

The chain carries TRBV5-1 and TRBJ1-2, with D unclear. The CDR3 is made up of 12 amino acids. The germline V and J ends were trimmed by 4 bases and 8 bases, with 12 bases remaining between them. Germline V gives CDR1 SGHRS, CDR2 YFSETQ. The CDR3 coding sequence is TGCGCCAGCAGCCTCCCCGCGAGGGGCTACACCTTC. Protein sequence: CASSLPARGYTF.

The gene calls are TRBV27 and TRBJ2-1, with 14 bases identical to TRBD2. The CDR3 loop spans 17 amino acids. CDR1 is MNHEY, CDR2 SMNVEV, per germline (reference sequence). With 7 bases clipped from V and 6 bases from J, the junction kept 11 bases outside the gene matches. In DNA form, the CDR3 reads TGTGCCAGCACCCTAGGGACTAGCGGGAGCCCCCTCAATGAGCAGTTCTTC. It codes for CASTLGTSGSPLNEQFF.

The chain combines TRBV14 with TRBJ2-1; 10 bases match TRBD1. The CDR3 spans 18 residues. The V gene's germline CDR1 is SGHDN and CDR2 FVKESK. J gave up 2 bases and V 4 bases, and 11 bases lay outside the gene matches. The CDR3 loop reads CASSRLNRDRGPYNEQFF. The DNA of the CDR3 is TGTGCCAGCAGCCGCCTAAACCGGGACAGGGGCCCCTACAATGAGCAGTTCTTC.

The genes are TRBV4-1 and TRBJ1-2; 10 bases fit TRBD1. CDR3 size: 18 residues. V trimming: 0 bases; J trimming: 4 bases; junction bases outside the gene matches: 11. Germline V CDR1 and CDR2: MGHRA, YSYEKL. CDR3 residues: CASSQEFRPGQGIYGYTF. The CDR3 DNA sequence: TGCGCCAGCAGCCAAGAGTTTCGACCGGGACAGGGGATCTATGGCTACACCTTC.

The CDR3 loop is CASSFLLGLAYEQYF. Here the CDR3 DNA reads TGTGCCAGCAGTTTCCTGCTGGGACTAGCGTACGAGCAGTACTTC. The chain recombines TRBV28 with TRBJ2-7; the match to TRBD2 covers 10 bases. The CDR3 sequence is 15 residues long. Losses at the gene ends were 3 bases for V and 4 bases for J; bases not matched to a gene: 6. CDR1 MDHEN and CDR2 SYDVKM come from the germline V gene.

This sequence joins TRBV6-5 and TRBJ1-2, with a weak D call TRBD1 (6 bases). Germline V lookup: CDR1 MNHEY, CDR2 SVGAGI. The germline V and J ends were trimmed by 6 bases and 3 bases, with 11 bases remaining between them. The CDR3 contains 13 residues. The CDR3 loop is CASSPDRYYGYTF. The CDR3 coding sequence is TGTGCCAGCAGCCCCGACAGGTACTATGGCTACACCTTC.

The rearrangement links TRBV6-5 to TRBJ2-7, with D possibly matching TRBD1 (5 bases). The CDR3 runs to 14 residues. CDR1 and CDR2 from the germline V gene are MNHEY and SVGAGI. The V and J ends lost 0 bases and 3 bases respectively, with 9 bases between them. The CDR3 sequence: CASSYSRASYEQYF. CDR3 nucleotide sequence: TGTGCCAGCAGTTACTCCAGGGCCAGCTACGAGCAGTACTTC.

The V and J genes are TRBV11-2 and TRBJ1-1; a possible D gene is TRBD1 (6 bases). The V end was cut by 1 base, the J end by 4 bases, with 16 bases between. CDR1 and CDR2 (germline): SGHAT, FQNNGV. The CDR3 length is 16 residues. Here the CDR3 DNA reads TGTGCCAGCAGCTTAGGCCGGGGGGGCTGGGGCACTGAAGCTTTCTTT. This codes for CASSLGRGGWGTEAFF.

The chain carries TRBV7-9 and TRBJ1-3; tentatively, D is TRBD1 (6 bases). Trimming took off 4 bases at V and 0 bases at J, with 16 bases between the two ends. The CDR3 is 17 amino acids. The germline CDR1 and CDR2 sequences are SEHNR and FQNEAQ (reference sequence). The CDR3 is CASSSIRTEGSGNTIYF. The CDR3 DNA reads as TGTGCCAGCAGCTCTATCCGGACAGAGGGCTCTGGAAACACCATATATTTT.

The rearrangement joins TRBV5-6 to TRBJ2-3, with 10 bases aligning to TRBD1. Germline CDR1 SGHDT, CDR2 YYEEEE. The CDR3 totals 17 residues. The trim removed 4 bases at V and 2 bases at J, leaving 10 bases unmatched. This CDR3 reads CASSTGTGVGYTDTQYF. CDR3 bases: TGTGCCAGCAGCACCGGGACAGGGGTTGGGTACACAGATACGCAGTATTTT.

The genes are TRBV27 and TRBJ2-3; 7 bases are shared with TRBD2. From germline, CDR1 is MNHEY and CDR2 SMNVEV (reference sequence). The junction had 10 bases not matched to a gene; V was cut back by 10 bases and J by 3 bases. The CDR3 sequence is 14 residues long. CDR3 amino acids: CATTPAGVTDTQYF. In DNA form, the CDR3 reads TGTGCCACCACACCGGCGGGGGTAACAGATACGCAGTATTTT.

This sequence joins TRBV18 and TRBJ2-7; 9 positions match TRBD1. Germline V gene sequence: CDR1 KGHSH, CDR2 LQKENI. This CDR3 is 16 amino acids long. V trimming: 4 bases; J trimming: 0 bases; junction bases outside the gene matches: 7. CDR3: CASSLTGQGGSYEQYF. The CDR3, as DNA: TGTGCCAGCTCACTTACGGGACAGGGAGGCTCCTACGAGCAGTACTTC.

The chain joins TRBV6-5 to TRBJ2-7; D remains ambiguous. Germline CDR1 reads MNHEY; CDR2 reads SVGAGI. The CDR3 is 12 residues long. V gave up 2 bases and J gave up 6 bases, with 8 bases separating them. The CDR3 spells CASSYKVGEQYF. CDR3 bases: TGTGCCAGCAGTTACAAGGTTGGCGAGCAGTACTTC.

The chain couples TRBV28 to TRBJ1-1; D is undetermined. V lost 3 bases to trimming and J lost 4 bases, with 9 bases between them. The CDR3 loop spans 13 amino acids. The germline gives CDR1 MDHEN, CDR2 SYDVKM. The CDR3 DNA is TGTGCCAGCAGTTTTGGTTACGGCACTGAAGCTTTCTTT. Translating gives CASSFGYGTEAFF.

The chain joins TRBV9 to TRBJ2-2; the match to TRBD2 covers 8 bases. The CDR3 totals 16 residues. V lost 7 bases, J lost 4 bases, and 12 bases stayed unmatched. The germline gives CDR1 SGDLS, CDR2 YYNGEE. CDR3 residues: CASGSRLAGATGELFF. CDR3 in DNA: TGTGCCAGCGGGAGTAGGCTAGCGGGCGCCACCGGGGAGCTGTTTTTT.

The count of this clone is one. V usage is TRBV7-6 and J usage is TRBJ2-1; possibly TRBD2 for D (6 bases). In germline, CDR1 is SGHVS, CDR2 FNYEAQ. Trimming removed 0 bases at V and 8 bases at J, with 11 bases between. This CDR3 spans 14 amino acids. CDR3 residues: CASSLAGGGDEQFF. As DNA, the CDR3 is TGTGCCAGCAGCTTAGCGGGGGGAGGCGATGAGCAGTTCTTC.

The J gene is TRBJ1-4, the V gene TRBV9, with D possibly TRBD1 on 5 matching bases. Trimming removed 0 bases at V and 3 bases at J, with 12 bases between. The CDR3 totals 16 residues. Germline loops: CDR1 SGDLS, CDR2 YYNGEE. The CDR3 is CASSVGGISANEKLFF. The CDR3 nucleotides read TGTGCCAGCAGCGTAGGGGGGATTTCGGCTAATGAAAAACTGTTTTTT.

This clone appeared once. The CDR3: CASSQVKGGPYEQYF. The CDR3 DNA reads as TGCGCCAGCAGCCAAGTGAAGGGCGGGCCCTACGAGCAGTACTTC. The chain recombines TRBV4-3 with TRBJ2-7; a weak D match, TRBD2 (5 bases). This CDR3 is 15 amino acids long. V was trimmed by 1 base and J by 2 bases, leaving 12 bases between them. Germline values: CDR1 LGHNA, CDR2 YSLEER.

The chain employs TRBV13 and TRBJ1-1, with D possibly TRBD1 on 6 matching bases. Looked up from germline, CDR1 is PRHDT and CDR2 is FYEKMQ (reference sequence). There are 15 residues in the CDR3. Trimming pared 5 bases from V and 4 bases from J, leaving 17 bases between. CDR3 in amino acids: CASSQRGGQGTEAFF. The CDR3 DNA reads TGTGCCAGCAGCCAGCGGGGGGGGCAGGGCACTGAAGCTTTCTTT.